The subject of this entry is one T cell receptor (beta chain). Its antigen is undetermined. The authors ran a second PCR of about 7 to 12 cycles using a sample-barcoded 5' primer and a J-beta primer mix. Via MiXCR, TCRdb re-called the 5' RACE reads, giving one row per CDR3 protein. The table shows about 1,400,000 distinct CDR3 sequences, with roughly 45% occurring only once. Per-sample PBMC isolation yielded at least 6 million cells. The sample originates from a study of blood T cells in healthy people across ages. Study findings and constraints: Diversity figures based on one million T cells were deemed too low. Donors of long life had a larger count of naive CD4+ cells and greater diversity than aged donors. In older individuals, TCR beta diversity per million T cells was lower, falling roughly linearly with age.

V lost 3 bases and J lost 3, with 3 bases in between. CDR1 and CDR2 (germline): LGHDT, YNNKEL (reference sequence). This CDR3 contains 12 residues. The sequence derives from a woman in her late teens or twenties in good health. The chain uses TRBV3-1 and TRBJ1-5; no firm D call. The source material was blood. The CDR3 bases are TGTGCCAGCAGCCATTTCAATCAGCCCCAGCATTTT. It encodes CASSHFNQPQHF.